The clone carrying this T cell receptor beta chain was observed at least ten times. Its antigen is unknown. The patients, who ranged from 18 to 65 in age, presented with newly diagnosed hyperthyroidism lasting under 2 months. Per the germline V gene, CDR1 is KGHDR and CDR2 is SFDVKD. V was shortened by 1 base and J by 3 bases, with 6 bases between the two germline ends. The CDR3 is 13 residues long. The sample belongs to a study of T cells in Graves' hyperthyroidism and ophthalmopathy. Whole-study findings and limits: The model predicted ophthalmopathy a median around 6.5 months before onset.

RNA transcripts provided the source from which TCR beta CDR3 regions were amplified. Researchers ran a first-round RT-PCR on the TCR CDR3 using the HTBI primer set. Each CDR3 protein gets one entry after TCRdb re-called the multiplex PCR reads with MiXCR. The sample contains under 800,000 distinct CDR3 sequences, 11% to 15% of which appear only once. The sequenced sample consisted of blood. The TCR originated in a woman aged 18-29 years with Graves' hyperthyroidism. This chain links TRBV24-1 with TRBJ2-7; D gene ambiguous. The CDR3 DNA reads as TGTGCCACCAGTGATTTCAACGGCTACGAGCAGTACTTC. Translating gives CATSDFNGYEQYF.